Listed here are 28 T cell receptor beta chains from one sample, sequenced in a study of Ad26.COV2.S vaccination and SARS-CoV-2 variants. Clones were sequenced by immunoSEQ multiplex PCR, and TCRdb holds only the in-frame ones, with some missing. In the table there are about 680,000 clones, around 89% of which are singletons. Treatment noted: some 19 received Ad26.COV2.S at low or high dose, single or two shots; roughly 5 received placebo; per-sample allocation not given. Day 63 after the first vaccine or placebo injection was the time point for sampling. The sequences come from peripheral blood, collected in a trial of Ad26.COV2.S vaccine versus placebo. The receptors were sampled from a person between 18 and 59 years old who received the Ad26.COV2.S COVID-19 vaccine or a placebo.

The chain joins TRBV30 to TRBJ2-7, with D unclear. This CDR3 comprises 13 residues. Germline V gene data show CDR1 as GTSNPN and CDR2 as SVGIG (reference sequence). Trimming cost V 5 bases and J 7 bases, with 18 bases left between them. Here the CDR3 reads CAWAPTRPQEQYF. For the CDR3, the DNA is TGTGCCTGGGCCCCGACACGGCCTCAAGAGCAGTACTTC.

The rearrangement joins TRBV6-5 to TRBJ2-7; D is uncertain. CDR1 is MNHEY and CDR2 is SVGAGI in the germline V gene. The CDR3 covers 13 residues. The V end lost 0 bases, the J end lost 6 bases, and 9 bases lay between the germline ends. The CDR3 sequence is CASSYSSLSEQYF. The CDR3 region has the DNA TGTGCCAGCAGTTACTCTAGTTTATCCGAGCAGTACTTC.

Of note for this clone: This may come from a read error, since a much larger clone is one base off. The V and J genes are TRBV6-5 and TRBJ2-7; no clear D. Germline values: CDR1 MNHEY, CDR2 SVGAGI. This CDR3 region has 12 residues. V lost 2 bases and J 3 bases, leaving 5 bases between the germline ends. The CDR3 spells CASSYNSYEQYF. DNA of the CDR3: TGTGCCAGCAGTTACAACAGCTACGAGCAGTACTTC.

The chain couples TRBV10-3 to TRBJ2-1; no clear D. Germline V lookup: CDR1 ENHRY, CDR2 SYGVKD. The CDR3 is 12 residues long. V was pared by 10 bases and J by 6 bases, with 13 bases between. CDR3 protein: CATGPLGNEQFF. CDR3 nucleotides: TGTGCCACTGGGCCGCTCGGCAATGAGCAGTTCTTC.

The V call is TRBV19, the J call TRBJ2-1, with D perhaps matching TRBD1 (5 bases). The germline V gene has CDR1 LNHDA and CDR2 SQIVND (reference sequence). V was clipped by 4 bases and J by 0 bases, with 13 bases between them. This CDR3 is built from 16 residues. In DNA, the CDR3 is TGTGCCAGTAGTACAAATAGGGGATCCTCCTACAATGAGCAGTTCTTC. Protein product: CASSTNRGSSYNEQFF.

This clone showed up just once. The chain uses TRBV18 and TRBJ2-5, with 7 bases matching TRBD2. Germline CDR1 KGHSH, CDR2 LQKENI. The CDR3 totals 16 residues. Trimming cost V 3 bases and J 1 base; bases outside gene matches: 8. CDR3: CASSPLGAGSQETQYF. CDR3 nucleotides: TGTGCCAGCTCACCCTTAGGAGCGGGAAGCCAAGAGACCCAGTACTTC.

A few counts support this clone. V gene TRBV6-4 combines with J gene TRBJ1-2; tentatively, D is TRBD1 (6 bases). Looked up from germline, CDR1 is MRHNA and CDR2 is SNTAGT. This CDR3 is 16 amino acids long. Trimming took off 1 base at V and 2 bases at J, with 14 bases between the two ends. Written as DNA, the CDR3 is TGTGCCAGCAGTGACTTGTCCGGGACACCGAACTATGGCTACACCTTC. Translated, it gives CASSDLSGTPNYGYTF.

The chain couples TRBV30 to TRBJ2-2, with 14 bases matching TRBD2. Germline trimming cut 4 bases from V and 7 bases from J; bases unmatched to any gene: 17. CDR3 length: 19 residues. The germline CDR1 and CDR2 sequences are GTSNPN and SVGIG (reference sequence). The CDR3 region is CAWTRLSGTSGSGIGELFF. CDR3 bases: TGTGCCTGGACCCGACTGTCCGGGACTAGCGGGAGCGGGATCGGGGAGCTGTTTTTT.

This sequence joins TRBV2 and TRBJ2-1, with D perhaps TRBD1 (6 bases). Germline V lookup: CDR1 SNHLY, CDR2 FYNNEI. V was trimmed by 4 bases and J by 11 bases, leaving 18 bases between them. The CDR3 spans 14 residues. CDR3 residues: CASSAVEQGHQQFF. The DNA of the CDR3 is TGTGCCAGCAGTGCGGTGGAACAGGGTCATCAGCAGTTCTTC.

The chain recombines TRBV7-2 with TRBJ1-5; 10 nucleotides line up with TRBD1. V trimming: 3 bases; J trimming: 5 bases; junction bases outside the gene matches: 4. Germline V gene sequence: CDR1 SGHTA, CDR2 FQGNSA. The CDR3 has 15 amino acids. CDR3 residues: CASSLTGTGDQPQHF. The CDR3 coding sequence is TGTGCCAGCAGCTTGACCGGGACAGGGGATCAGCCCCAGCATTTT.

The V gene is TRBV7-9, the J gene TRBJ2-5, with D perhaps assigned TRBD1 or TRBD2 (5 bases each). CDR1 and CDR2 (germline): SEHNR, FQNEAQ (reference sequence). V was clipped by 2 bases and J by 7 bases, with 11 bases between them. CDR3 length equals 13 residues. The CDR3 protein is CASSLIGDGTQYF. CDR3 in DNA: TGTGCCAGCAGCTTAATAGGGGACGGGACCCAGTACTTC.

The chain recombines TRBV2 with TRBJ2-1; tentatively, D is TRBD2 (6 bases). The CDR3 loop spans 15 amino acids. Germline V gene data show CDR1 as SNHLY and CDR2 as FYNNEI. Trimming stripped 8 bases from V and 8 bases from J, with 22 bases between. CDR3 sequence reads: CASEKRTTLPDEQFF. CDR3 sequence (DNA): TGTGCCAGCGAGAAGAGGACTACACTACCCGATGAGCAGTTCTTC.

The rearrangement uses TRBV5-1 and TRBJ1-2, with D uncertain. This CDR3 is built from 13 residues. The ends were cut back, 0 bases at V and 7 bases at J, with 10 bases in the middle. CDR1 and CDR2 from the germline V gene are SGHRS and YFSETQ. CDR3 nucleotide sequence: TGCGCCAGCAGCTTGGATGGGAGCGGTGGCTACACCTTC. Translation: CASSLDGSGGYTF.

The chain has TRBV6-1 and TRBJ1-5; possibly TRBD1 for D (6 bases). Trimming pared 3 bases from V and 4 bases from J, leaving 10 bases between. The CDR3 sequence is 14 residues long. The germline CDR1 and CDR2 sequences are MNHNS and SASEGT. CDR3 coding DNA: TGTGCCAGCAGTGACAGGGGTCTGAATCAGCCCCAGCATTTT. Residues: CASSDRGLNQPQHF.

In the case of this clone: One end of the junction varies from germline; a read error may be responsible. The CDR3 nucleotides are TGTGCCGGCAGTCGGACTAGCGGCGAGCAGTACTTC. Its translation is CAGSRTSGEQYF. The rearrangement links TRBV3-1 (or the pseudogene TRBV3-2) to TRBJ2-7, with 10 bases identical to TRBD2. The CDR3 is 12 amino acids. Germline assignment: CDR1 LGHDT and CDR2 YNNKEL (reference sequence).

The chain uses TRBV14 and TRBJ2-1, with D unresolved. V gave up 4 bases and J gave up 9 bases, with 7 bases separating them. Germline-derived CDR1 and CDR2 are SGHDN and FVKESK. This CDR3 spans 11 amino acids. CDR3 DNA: TGTGCCAGCAGCCTGTCCAGTGAGCAGTTCTTC. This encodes CASSLSSEQFF.

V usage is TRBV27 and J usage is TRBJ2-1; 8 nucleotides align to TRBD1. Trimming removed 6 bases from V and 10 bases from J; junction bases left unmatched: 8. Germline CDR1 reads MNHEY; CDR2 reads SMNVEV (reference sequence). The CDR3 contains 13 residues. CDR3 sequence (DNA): TGTGCCAGCAGAGCCGGGACAGGTATAGAGCAGTTCTTC. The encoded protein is CASRAGTGIEQFF.

In DNA, the CDR3 is TGTGCCAGCATCAACTTTTATTGGAGACTAGCGGGAGACGAAGACGAGCAGTACTTC. Amino acids: CASINFYWRLAGDEDEQYF. The V and J genes are TRBV5-6 and TRBJ2-7; 12 bases agree with TRBD2. The V gene's germline CDR1 is SGHDT and CDR2 YYEEEE. Losses at the gene ends were 6 bases for V and 5 bases for J; bases not matched to a gene: 21. This CDR3 spans 19 amino acids.

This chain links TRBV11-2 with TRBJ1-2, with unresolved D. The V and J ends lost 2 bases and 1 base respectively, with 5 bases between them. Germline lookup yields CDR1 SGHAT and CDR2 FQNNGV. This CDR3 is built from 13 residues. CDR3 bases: TGTGCCAGCAGCTTAATATATAACTATGGCTACACCTTC. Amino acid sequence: CASSLIYNYGYTF.

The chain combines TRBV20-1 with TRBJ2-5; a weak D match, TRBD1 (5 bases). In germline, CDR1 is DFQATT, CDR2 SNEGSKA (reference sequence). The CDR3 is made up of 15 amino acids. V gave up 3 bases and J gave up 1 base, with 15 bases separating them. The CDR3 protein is CSASWVGQGQETQYF. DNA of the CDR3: TGCAGTGCTAGTTGGGTGGGCCAGGGCCAAGAGACCCAGTACTTC.

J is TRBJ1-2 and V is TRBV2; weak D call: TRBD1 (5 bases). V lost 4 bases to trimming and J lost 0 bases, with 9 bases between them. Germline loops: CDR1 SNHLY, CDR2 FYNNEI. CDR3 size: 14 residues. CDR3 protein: CASSGGIPNYGYTF. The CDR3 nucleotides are TGTGCCAGCAGTGGGGGGATCCCTAACTATGGCTACACCTTC.

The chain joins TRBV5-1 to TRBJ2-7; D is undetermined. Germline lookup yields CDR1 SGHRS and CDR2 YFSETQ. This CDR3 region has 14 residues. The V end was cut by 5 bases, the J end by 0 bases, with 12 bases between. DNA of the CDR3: TGCGCCAGCAGACGAGAGACAACCTCCTACGAGCAGTACTTC. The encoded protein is CASRRETTSYEQYF.

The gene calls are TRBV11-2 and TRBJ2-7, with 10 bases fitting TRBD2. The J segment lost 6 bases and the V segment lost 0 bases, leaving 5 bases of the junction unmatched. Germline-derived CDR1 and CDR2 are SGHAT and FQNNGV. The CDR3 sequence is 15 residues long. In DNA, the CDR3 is TGTGCCAGCAGCTTAGATAGGCTAGCGGGAGTCGAGCAGTACTTC. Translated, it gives CASSLDRLAGVEQYF.

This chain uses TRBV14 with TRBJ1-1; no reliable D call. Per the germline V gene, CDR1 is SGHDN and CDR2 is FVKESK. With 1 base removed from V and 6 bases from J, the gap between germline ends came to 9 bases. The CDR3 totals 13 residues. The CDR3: CASSQGRGAEAFF. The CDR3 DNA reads TGTGCCAGCAGCCAAGGGCGGGGAGCTGAAGCTTTCTTT.

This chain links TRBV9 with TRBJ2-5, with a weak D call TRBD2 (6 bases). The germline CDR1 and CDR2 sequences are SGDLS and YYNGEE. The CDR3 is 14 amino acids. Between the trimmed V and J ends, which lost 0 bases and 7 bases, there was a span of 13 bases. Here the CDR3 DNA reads TGTGCCAGCAGCGTAGCTGGCGGGGCCGGGACCCAGTACTTC. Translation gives CASSVAGGAGTQYF.

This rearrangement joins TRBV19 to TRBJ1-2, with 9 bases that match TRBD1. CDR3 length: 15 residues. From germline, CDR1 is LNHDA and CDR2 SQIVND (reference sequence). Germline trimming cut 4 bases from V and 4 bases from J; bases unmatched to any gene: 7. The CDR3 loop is CASSTGQGRFYGYTF. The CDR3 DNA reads TGTGCCAGTAGTACCGGACAGGGGCGCTTCTATGGCTACACCTTC.

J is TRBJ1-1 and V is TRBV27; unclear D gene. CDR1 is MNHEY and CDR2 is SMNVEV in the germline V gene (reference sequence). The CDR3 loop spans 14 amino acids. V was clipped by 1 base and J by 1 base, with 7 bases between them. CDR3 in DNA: TGTGCCAGCAGTTTATGGCTGGGGAACACTGAAGCTTTCTTT. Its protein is CASSLWLGNTEAFF.

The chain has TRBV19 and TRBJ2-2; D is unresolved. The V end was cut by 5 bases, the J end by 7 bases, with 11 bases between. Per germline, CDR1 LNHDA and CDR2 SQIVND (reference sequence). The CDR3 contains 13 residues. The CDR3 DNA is TGTGCCAGTAGTGGGCAGGTCATCGGGGAGCTGTTTTTT. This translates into CASSGQVIGELFF.